The 25 T cell receptor beta chains below come from one sample, sequenced in a study of blood T cell repertoires in COVID-19 (TCRdb year 2020). To prepare the library, the immunoSEQ multiplex PCR assay was applied. The clones in this table, taken by TCRdb from immuneACCESS, are in-frame only. Not every clone is retained; where verified, under half of the shortfall comes from an unresolved V gene, and the cause of the rest is unknown. The sample yields fewer than 250,000 clones; 75% to 85% were counted once. The top ten constitute 5.5% to 8.5% of the sample. The sample comprised peripheral blood. Receptor source: a man aged 55 to 69 with acute or convalescent COVID-19.

The V gene is TRBV28, the J gene TRBJ2-5, with TRBD1 as a possible D gene (6 bases). Germline CDR1 reads MDHEN; CDR2 reads SYDVKM. V lost 10 bases and J lost 5, with 17 bases in between. The CDR3 covers 13 residues. CDR3 DNA: TGTGCCATCAGCCGGGACACTACGGAGACCCAGTACTTC. Encoded protein: CAISRDTTETQYF.

The chain recombines TRBV19 with TRBJ2-4; TRBD2 agrees at 12 bases. V lost 2 bases to trimming and J lost 5 bases; unmatched junction nucleotides: 4. The CDR3 is 16 amino acids. CDR1 LNHDA and CDR2 SQIVND come from the germline V gene (reference sequence). The CDR3 reads CASSIRLAGVENIQYF. In DNA form, the CDR3 reads TGTGCCAGTAGTATAAGACTAGCGGGAGTGGAAAACATTCAGTACTTC.

This chain's CDR3 is CASSQDIPGPIHNTEAFF. The CDR3 nucleotides read TGTGCCAGCAGCCAAGATATTCCAGGGCCGATACATAACACTGAAGCTTTCTTT. This chain links TRBV3-1 (or the pseudogene TRBV3-2) with TRBJ1-1; possibly TRBD1 for D (5 bases). V lost 0 bases and J lost 2, with 19 bases in between. CDR1 is LGHDT and CDR2 is YNNKEL in the germline V gene (reference sequence). The CDR3 sequence is 18 residues long.

The V call is TRBV7-9, the J call TRBJ1-6; D uncertain. Germline CDR1 SEHNR, CDR2 FQNEAQ (reference sequence). The CDR3 runs to 14 residues. The germline V and J ends were trimmed by 1 base and 8 bases, with 9 bases remaining between them. CDR3 loop: CASSLVYGDSPLHF. CDR3 DNA sequence: TGTGCCAGCAGCTTAGTTTACGGGGATTCACCCCTCCACTTT.

The chain has TRBV24-1 and TRBJ1-2; TRBD1 matches 9 bases. Germline lookup yields CDR1 KGHDR and CDR2 SFDVKD. This CDR3 has 14 amino acids. V shed 8 bases, J shed 5 bases, and the junction held 8 bases outside the gene matches. The CDR3 nucleotides read TGTGCCACCACTCGGACAGGGGTCAATTATGGCTACACCTTC. This sequence encodes CATTRTGVNYGYTF.

The V gene is TRBV4-1, the J gene TRBJ2-4, with TRBD2 identical over 8 bases. The CDR3 extends over 14 amino acids. From germline, CDR1 is MGHRA and CDR2 YSYEKL. V lost 1 base, J lost 12 bases, and 8 bases stayed unmatched. The CDR3 protein is CASSQGLAGATQYF. The DNA for the CDR3 is TGCGCCAGCAGCCAAGGGCTAGCGGGTGCCACTCAGTACTTC.

The chain uses TRBV7-3 and TRBJ2-6; D is undetermined. V gave up 5 bases and J gave up 0 bases, with 5 bases separating them. Germline loops: CDR1 SGHTA, CDR2 FQGTGA. The CDR3 loop spans 14 amino acids. Written as DNA, the CDR3 is TGTGCCAGCAGCCGAGACTCTGGGGCCAACGTCCTGACTTTC. This translates into CASSRDSGANVLTF.

The genes are TRBV2 and TRBJ2-3; maybe TRBD1 (5 bases). Germline loops: CDR1 SNHLY, CDR2 FYNNEI. Trimming cost V 2 bases and J 0 bases, with 12 bases left between them. The CDR3 loop spans 16 amino acids. The CDR3 protein is CASSELMTDSTDTQYF. The CDR3 nucleotides read TGTGCCAGCAGTGAACTCATGACAGATAGCACAGATACGCAGTATTTT.

This rearrangement joins TRBV28 to TRBJ1-5; possible D gene TRBD1, 6 bases. Germline assignment: CDR1 MDHEN and CDR2 SYDVKM. Trimming cost V 4 bases and J 4 bases, with 11 bases left between them. CDR3 length: 14 amino acids. The CDR3: CASSWTVLNQPQHF. In DNA form, the CDR3 reads TGTGCCAGCAGTTGGACAGTCCTTAATCAGCCCCAGCATTTT.

This clone was observed a single time. J is TRBJ1-3 and V is TRBV6-5; 7 bases fit TRBD1. The CDR3 runs to 14 residues. The V gene's germline CDR1 is MNHEY and CDR2 SVGAGI. The junction had 5 bases not matched to a gene; V was cut back by 6 bases and J by 3 bases. The CDR3 DNA sequence: TGTGCCAGCAGACTACAGGGGAGTGGAAACACCATATATTTT. Translation: CASRLQGSGNTIYF.

Here the CDR3 reads CASSQMTGFYGYTF. The CDR3 region has the DNA TGCGCCAGCAGCCAGATGACAGGCTTCTATGGCTACACCTTC. The genes are TRBV4-3 and TRBJ1-2; perhaps TRBD1 as D (6 bases). The V end lost 3 bases, the J end lost 4 bases, and 12 bases lay between the germline ends. CDR3 size: 14 residues. Germline CDR1 is LGHNA and CDR2 is YSLEER.

The CDR3 spells CASRSRGYEQYF. Here the CDR3 DNA reads TGTGCCAGTAGATCCAGGGGTTACGAGCAGTACTTC. V gene TRBV19 combines with J gene TRBJ2-7, with D possibly TRBD1 on 6 matching bases. The CDR3 sequence is 12 residues long. Trimming pared 6 bases from V and 4 bases from J, leaving 10 bases between. The V gene's germline CDR1 is LNHDA and CDR2 SQIVND (reference sequence).

This clone was seen more than once but under ten times. The chain is built from TRBV5-1 and TRBJ2-3; 14 bases map to TRBD2. Germline V gene lookup returns CDR1 SGHRS and CDR2 YFSETQ. The ends lost 4 bases at V and 5 bases at J; junction bases unmatched: 6. CDR3 length equals 16 residues. As DNA, the CDR3 is TGCGCCAGCAGCGTCGGGACTAGCGGGAGCCTAGATACGCAGTATTTT. Amino acids: CASSVGTSGSLDTQYF.

The chain couples TRBV6-5 to TRBJ2-5; D remains unclear. The CDR3 length is 14 residues. CDR1 and CDR2 from the germline V gene are MNHEY and SVGAGI. V was clipped by 4 bases and J by 2 bases, with 11 bases between them. Here the CDR3 DNA reads TGTGCCAGCAGTTTTGGCAGATATCAAGAGACCCAGTACTTC. The encoded protein is CASSFGRYQETQYF.

This chain links TRBV6-5 with TRBJ1-3; perhaps TRBD1 as D (5 bases). CDR1 is MNHEY and CDR2 is SVGAGI in the germline V gene. Trimming shortened V by 10 bases and J by 1 base, and 14 bases separated the two germline ends. The CDR3 runs to 14 residues. CDR3: CAIFLSGSGNTIYF. Here the CDR3 DNA reads TGTGCCATTTTCCTCTCAGGGTCTGGAAACACCATATATTTT.

The chain combines TRBV2 with TRBJ1-1, with 8 bases lining up with TRBD1. CDR3 length: 15 amino acids. CDR1 and CDR2 from the germline V gene are SNHLY and FYNNEI. V was clipped by 0 bases and J by 5 bases; unmatched bases: 5. CDR3 residues: CASSEAGRGQTEAFF. The CDR3 DNA is TGTGCCAGCAGTGAAGCCGGCAGGGGGCAGACTGAAGCTTTCTTT.

The chain links TRBV24-1 to TRBJ2-1; 9 positions match TRBD2. This CDR3 is 16 amino acids long. Germline trimming cut 4 bases from V and 4 bases from J; bases unmatched to any gene: 7. Germline V CDR1 and CDR2: KGHDR, SFDVKD. CDR3 in amino acids: CATSDSSGNAYNEQFF. Written as DNA, the CDR3 is TGTGCCACCAGTGACTCTAGCGGGAACGCATACAATGAGCAGTTCTTC.

The V and J genes are TRBV19 and TRBJ1-5; 9 bases are a match to TRBD1. The CDR3 has 17 amino acids. V trimming: 5 bases; J trimming: 2 bases; junction bases outside the gene matches: 10. In germline, CDR1 is LNHDA, CDR2 SQIVND (reference sequence). Written as DNA, the CDR3 is TGTGCCAGTAGTTCACGCAGGACAGGGGCGGGCAATCAGCCCCAGCATTTT. Its translation is CASSSRRTGAGNQPQHF.

J is TRBJ2-5 and V is TRBV19; 10 bases are a match to TRBD2. The CDR3 covers 15 residues. Unmatched junction bases numbered 4, after V lost 1 base and J lost 5 bases. Germline V gene data show CDR1 as LNHDA and CDR2 as SQIVND (reference sequence). DNA for the CDR3: TGTGCCAGTAGTATAGTTAGCGGGAGGTCGGAGACCCAGTACTTC. The encoded protein is CASSIVSGRSETQYF.

This clone was observed once. This chain's CDR3 is CASSIPDRGMNTEAFF. As DNA, the CDR3 is TGTGCCAGTAGTATACCCGACAGGGGGATGAACACTGAAGCTTTCTTT. The V call is TRBV19, the J call TRBJ1-1; TRBD1 matches at 9 bases. Germline loops: CDR1 LNHDA, CDR2 SQIVND (reference sequence). J lost 0 bases, V lost 2 bases, and 4 bases had no gene match. The CDR3 is 16 amino acids.

This clone was recorded only once. The chain carries TRBV20-1 and TRBJ2-7; D gene uncertain. The germline V gene encodes CDR1 DFQATT and CDR2 SNEGSKA (reference sequence). This CDR3 spans 11 amino acids. V was pared by 3 bases and J by 6 bases, with 9 bases between. The CDR3 DNA follows: TGCAGTGCTAGGGTGGGCCCCGAGCAGTACTTC. Translated, it gives CSARVGPEQYF.

The chain couples TRBV27 to TRBJ1-5, with D possibly TRBD1 on 6 matching bases. The germline V gene encodes CDR1 MNHEY and CDR2 SMNVEV (reference sequence). The CDR3 spans 18 residues. Trimming removed 7 bases at V and 0 bases at J, with 22 bases between. The CDR3 reads CASTSMIGGSVSNQPQHF. The DNA for the CDR3 is TGTGCCAGCACGTCCATGATAGGGGGTTCTGTTAGCAATCAGCCCCAGCATTTT.

The chain is built from TRBV3-1 (or the pseudogene TRBV3-2) and TRBJ2-1; D uncertain. The length of the CDR3 is 15 residues. Germline V gives CDR1 LGHDT, CDR2 YNNKEL (reference sequence). V was cut by 1 base and J by 3 bases, with 10 bases left in between. The CDR3 nucleotides read TGTGCCAGCAGCCAAGTAGCCCCCAACTACAATGAGCAGTTCTTC. Its translation is CASSQVAPNYNEQFF.

The genes are TRBV6-1 and TRBJ1-6; D uncertain. Germline loops: CDR1 MNHNS, CDR2 SASEGT. V was shortened by 4 bases and J by 10 bases, with 20 bases between the two germline ends. CDR3 length equals 16 residues. CDR3 sequence: CASSASGPPAGSPLHF. CDR3 in DNA: TGTGCCAGCAGTGCGTCCGGCCCTCCTGCCGGGTCACCCCTCCACTTT.

The CDR3 region has the DNA TGTGCCAGCAATAGGCTAGCGGGGGCCAGCTCCTACAATGAGCAGTTCTTC. Translated, it gives CASNRLAGASSYNEQFF. V is TRBV2 and J is TRBJ2-1; 10 bases line up with TRBD2. The CDR3 is 17 amino acids. The junction had 9 bases not matched to a gene; V was cut back by 7 bases and J by 0 bases. CDR1 and CDR2 (germline): SNHLY, FYNNEI.